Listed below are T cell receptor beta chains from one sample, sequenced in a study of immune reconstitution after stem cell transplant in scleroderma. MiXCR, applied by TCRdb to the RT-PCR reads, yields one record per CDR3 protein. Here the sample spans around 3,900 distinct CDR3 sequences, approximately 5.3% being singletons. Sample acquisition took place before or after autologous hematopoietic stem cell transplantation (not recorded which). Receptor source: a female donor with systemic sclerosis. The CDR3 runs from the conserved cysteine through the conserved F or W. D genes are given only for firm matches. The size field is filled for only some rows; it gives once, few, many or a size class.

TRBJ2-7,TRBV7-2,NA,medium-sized,TGTGCCAGCAGCACGCAGGGGAGCTACGAGCAGTACTTC,CASSTQGSYEQYF
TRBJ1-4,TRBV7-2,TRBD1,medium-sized,TGTGCCAGCAGCTTAGGCCCGACAGGGGCCGGGGAAAAACTGTTTTTT,CASSLGPTGAGEKLFF
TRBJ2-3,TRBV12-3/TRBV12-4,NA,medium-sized,TGTGCCAGCAGTACTGACACCGACACAGATACGCAGTATTTT,CASSTDTDTDTQYF
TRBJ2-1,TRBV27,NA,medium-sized,TGTGCCAGCACCAAACGTGAGGGGGCTAGCGTCTCCTACAATGAGCAGTTCTTC,CASTKREGASVSYNEQFF
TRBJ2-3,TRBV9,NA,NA,TGTGCCAGCAGCGTAGAGTTTGATACGCAGTATTTT,CASSVEFDTQYF
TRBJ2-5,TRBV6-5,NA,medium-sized,TGTGCCAGCAGGGACAGCCAAGAGACCCAGTACTTC,CASRDSQETQYF
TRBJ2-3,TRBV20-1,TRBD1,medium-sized,TGCAGTGCGCAGGACAGGCAGGAACGGGCCTTTTCAGACACAGATACGCAGTATTTT,CSAQDRQERAFSDTDTQYF
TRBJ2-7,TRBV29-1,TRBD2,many,TGCAGCGTCGCTACTAGCGGGGGCGTCGGGGACGAGCAGTACTTC,CSVATSGGVGDEQYF
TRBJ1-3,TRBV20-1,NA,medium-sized,TGCAGTGCTAGATATCGTCTTGGAGGAAACACCATATATTTT,CSARYRLGGNTIYF
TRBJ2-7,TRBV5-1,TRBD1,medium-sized,TGCGCCAGCAGCTTGTTTCAGGGGGCCGGGACAGGGATCCACGAGCAGTACTTC,CASSLFQGAGTGIHEQYF
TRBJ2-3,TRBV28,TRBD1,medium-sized,TGTGCCAGCACAGGGGGCGCAGATACGCAGTATTTT,CASTGGADTQYF
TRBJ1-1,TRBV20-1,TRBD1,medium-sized,TGCAGTGCGACCGGGACAGGTACCACTGAAGCTTTCTTT,CSATGTGTTEAFF
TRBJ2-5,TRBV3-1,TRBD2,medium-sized,TGTGCCAGCAGCCAGGGGGGACTAAAAGAGACCCAGTACTTC,CASSQGGLKETQYF
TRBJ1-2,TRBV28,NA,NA,TGTGCCAGCAGCGACAGAACCTATGGCCACACCTTC,CASSDRTYGHTF
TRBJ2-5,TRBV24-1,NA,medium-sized,TGTGCCACCAGTGACCCCTCATCTTCGGAGACCCAGTACTTC,CATSDPSSSETQYF
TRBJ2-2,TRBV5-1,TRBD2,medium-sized,TGCGCCAGCAGCTTGGTAGCGGGAGGGCCTACCGGGGAGCTGTTTTTT,CASSLVAGGPTGELFF
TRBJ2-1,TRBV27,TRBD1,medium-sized,TGTGCCAGCAGTCTAAACAGGGGGCGTAGCTACAATGAGCAGTTCTTC,CASSLNRGRSYNEQFF
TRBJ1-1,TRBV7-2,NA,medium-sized,TGTGCCAGCAGCCCCGACAGCAGAAACACTGAAGCTTTCTTT,CASSPDSRNTEAFF
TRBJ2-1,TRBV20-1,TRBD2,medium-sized,TGCAGTGCTACCCAGCCACTAGCGGGAAGACCCAATGAGCAGTTCTTC,CSATQPLAGRPNEQFF
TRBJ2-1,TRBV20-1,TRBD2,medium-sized,TGCAGTGCCCAGGCACTAGCGGGAGGCAATGAGCAGTTCTTC,CSAQALAGGNEQFF
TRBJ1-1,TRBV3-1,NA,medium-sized,TGTGCCAGCAGCCCGAAGGGCAGGGCTGGGGCGGCTTTCTTT,CASSPKGRAGAAFF
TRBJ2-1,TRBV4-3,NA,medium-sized,TGCGCCAGCAGCCAAGATCCGGGGGGCTACACCTACAATGAGCAGTTCTTC,CASSQDPGGYTYNEQFF
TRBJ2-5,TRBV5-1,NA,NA,TGCGCCAGCAGCTGGGGGGGGGCGAAACAAGAGACCCAGTACTTC,CASSWGGAKQETQYF
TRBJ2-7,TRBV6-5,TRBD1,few,TGTGCCAGCAGTCCTGACAGGGGGCAGACCTACGAGCAGTACTTC,CASSPDRGQTYEQYF
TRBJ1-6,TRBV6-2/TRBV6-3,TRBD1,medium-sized,TGTGCCAGCAGTGGCCGGGACAGGGATAATTCACCCCTCCACTTT,CASSGRDRDNSPLHF
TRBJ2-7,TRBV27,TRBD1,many,TGTGCCAGCAGTTTCAGGGGGCCCTACGAGCAGTACTTC,CASSFRGPYEQYF
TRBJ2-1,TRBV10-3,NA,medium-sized,TGTGCCATCAGTGAGGCGACAGGAATCTACAATGAGCAGTTCTTC,CAISEATGIYNEQFF
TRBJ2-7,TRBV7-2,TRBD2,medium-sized,TGTGCCAGCAGCCCCCACGGGGGGGCGTTCGAGCAGTACTTC,CASSPHGGAFEQYF